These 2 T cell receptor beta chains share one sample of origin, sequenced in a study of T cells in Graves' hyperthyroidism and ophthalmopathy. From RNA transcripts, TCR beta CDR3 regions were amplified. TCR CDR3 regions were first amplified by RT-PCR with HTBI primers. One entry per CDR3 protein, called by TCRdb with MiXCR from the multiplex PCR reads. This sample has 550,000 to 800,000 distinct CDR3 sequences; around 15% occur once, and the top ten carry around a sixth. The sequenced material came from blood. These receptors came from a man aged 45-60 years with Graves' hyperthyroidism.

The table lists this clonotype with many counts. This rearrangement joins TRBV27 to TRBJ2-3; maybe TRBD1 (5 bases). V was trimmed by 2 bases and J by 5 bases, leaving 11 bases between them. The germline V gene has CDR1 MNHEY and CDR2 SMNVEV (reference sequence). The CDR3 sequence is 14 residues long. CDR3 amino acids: CASSLGHGGDTQYF. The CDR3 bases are TGTGCCAGCAGTTTAGGACATGGTGGAGATACGCAGTATTTT.

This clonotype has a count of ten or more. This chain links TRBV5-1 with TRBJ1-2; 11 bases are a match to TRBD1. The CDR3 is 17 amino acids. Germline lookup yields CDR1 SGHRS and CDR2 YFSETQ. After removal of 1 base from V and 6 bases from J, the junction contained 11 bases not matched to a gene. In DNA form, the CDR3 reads TGCGCCAGCAGCTTGACTTTCTGGGACAGGGGGACGGATGGCTACACCTTC. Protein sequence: CASSLTFWDRGTDGYTF.